These T cell receptor beta chains were read from a single sample in a study of cytomegalovirus exposure and HLA in healthy donors. Assay: immunoSEQ multiplex PCR; the TCRdb copy retains only in-frame clones and omits some. The sample carries about 270,000 clones, around two thirds recorded once. Sequenced input: PBMCs. The source is a female donor in good health and CMV-seronegative. Both conserved end residues are part of each CDR3. The order of the fields is clone size, D gene, J gene, V gene, CDR3 protein, CDR3 DNA. D genes are given only for firm matches. Clone size, where shown, is once, few, many, or a class for clones that have expanded.

clone size: few; D gene: NA; J gene: TRBJ1-3; V gene: TRBV11-2; CDR3 protein: CASSLVRSSGNTIYF; CDR3 DNA: TGTGCCAGCAGCTTAGTCCGCAGCTCTGGAAACACCATATATTTT
clone size: NA; D gene: NA; J gene: TRBJ1-1; V gene: TRBV7-9; CDR3 protein: CASSQPRRGGDEAFF; CDR3 DNA: TGTGCCAGCAGCCAACCCCGGCGAGGAGGTGATGAAGCTTTCTTT
clone size: few; D gene: NA; J gene: TRBJ1-5; V gene: TRBV6-6; CDR3 protein: CASRRTVNQPQHF; CDR3 DNA: TGTGCCAGCAGGCGGACAGTCAATCAGCCCCAGCATTTT
clone size: NA; D gene: NA; J gene: TRBJ1-1; V gene: TRBV18; CDR3 protein: CASSPGGGRPEAFF; CDR3 DNA: TGTGCCAGCTCACCGGGGGGAGGCCGGCCTGAAGCTTTCTTT
clone size: NA; D gene: NA; J gene: TRBJ1-2; V gene: TRBV5-6; CDR3 protein: CASSSDSYGYTF; CDR3 DNA: TGTGCCAGCAGCAGTGACAGCTATGGCTACACCTTC
clone size: NA; D gene: NA; J gene: TRBJ1-5; V gene: TRBV5-4; CDR3 protein: CASSGGGDQPQHF; CDR3 DNA: TGTGCCAGCTCGGGCGGGGGGGATCAGCCCCAGCATTTT
clone size: NA; D gene: NA; J gene: TRBJ1-4; V gene: TRBV9; CDR3 protein: CASSVARTNRDTTNEKLFF; CDR3 DNA: TGTGCCAGCAGCGTAGCCCGAACTAACAGGGACACAACTAATGAAAAACTGTTTTTT
clone size: NA; D gene: TRBD1; J gene: TRBJ2-7; V gene: TRBV6-5; CDR3 protein: CASRPTGGFSYEQYF; CDR3 DNA: TGTGCCAGCAGACCAACAGGGGGCTTCTCCTACGAGCAGTACTTC
clone size: NA; D gene: TRBD1; J gene: TRBJ2-1; V gene: TRBV5-4; CDR3 protein: CASSFGQGDYNEQFF; CDR3 DNA: TGTGCCAGCAGCTTCGGACAGGGGGATTACAATGAGCAGTTCTTC
clone size: NA; D gene: TRBD1; J gene: TRBJ1-2; V gene: TRBV25-1; CDR3 protein: CASSKKGDSFNYGYTF; CDR3 DNA: TGTGCCAGCAGTAAAAAAGGGGACAGCTTTAACTATGGCTACACCTTC
clone size: NA; D gene: NA; J gene: TRBJ1-5; V gene: TRBV28; CDR3 protein: CASSFGGASSNQPQHF; CDR3 DNA: TGTGCCAGCAGTTTTGGGGGGGCTTCGAGCAATCAGCCCCAGCATTTT
clone size: NA; D gene: TRBD2; J gene: TRBJ2-4; V gene: TRBV11-3; CDR3 protein: CASRGELAGALNIQYF; CDR3 DNA: TGTGCCAGCAGAGGGGAACTAGCGGGAGCTTTGAACATTCAGTACTTC
clone size: NA; D gene: TRBD1; J gene: TRBJ2-6; V gene: TRBV7-9; CDR3 protein: CASSSLGRGLSGANVLTF; CDR3 DNA: TGTGCCAGCAGCTCCCTGGGCAGGGGGCTGTCTGGGGCCAACGTCCTGACTTTC
clone size: NA; D gene: NA; J gene: TRBJ1-2; V gene: TRBV19; CDR3 protein: CASSTSRDYTF; CDR3 DNA: TGTGCCAGTAGTACGTCACGAGACTACACCTTC
clone size: NA; D gene: NA; J gene: TRBJ2-3; V gene: TRBV10-3; CDR3 protein: CAIRGSIGTDTQYF; CDR3 DNA: TGTGCCATCAGAGGGAGTATAGGCACAGATACGCAGTATTTT
clone size: NA; D gene: NA; J gene: TRBJ1-2; V gene: TRBV5-5; CDR3 protein: CASSLALAVWQGGGYTF; CDR3 DNA: TGTGCCAGCAGCTTGGCCCTTGCAGTTTGGCAGGGTGGTGGCTACACCTTC
clone size: NA; D gene: NA; J gene: TRBJ2-2; V gene: TRBV4-1; CDR3 protein: CASSPVGAAGELFF; CDR3 DNA: TGCGCCAGCAGCCCCGTTGGGGCCGCCGGGGAGCTGTTTTTT
clone size: once; D gene: TRBD2; J gene: TRBJ2-7; V gene: TRBV6-1; CDR3 protein: CASSEGDFSGRAYEQYF; CDR3 DNA: TGTGCCAGCAGTGAAGGGGACTTTAGCGGGAGAGCCTACGAGCAGTACTTC
clone size: NA; D gene: NA; J gene: TRBJ2-2; V gene: TRBV9; CDR3 protein: CASSVVATVGELFF; CDR3 DNA: TGTGCCAGCAGCGTAGTAGCTACGGTCGGGGAGCTGTTTTTT
clone size: NA; D gene: NA; J gene: TRBJ1-6; V gene: TRBV5-4; CDR3 protein: CASSQYGGAYNSPLHF; CDR3 DNA: TGTGCCAGCAGCCAGTATGGGGGGGCCTATAATTCACCCCTCCACTTT
clone size: NA; D gene: TRBD1; J gene: TRBJ1-1; V gene: TRBV11-1; CDR3 protein: CASSSWTGEAFF; CDR3 DNA: TGTGCCAGCAGCTCTTGGACAGGAGAAGCTTTCTTT
clone size: NA; D gene: TRBD2; J gene: TRBJ2-3; V gene: TRBV5-4; CDR3 protein: CASSLGLAGGRGTDTQYF; CDR3 DNA: TGTGCCAGCAGCTTAGGTCTAGCGGGAGGGAGAGGCACAGATACGCAGTATTTT
clone size: NA; D gene: NA; J gene: TRBJ2-1; V gene: TRBV21-1; CDR3 protein: CASSKVGENEQFF; CDR3 DNA: TGTGCCAGCAGCAAAGTCGGGGAAAATGAGCAGTTCTTC
clone size: NA; D gene: TRBD1; J gene: TRBJ1-4; V gene: TRBV5-1; CDR3 protein: CASSLARGLGEKLFF; CDR3 DNA: TGCGCCAGCAGCTTGGCGAGGGGGCTAGGGGAAAAACTGTTTTTT
clone size: NA; D gene: NA; J gene: TRBJ1-1; V gene: TRBV6-5; CDR3 protein: CASRPPGASTEAFF; CDR3 DNA: TGTGCCAGCAGACCCCCAGGGGCGTCCACTGAAGCTTTCTTT
clone size: NA; D gene: NA; J gene: TRBJ1-2; V gene: TRBV5-6; CDR3 protein: CASSFTQAANYGYTF; CDR3 DNA: TGTGCCAGCAGCTTCACACAGGCCGCTAACTATGGCTACACCTTC
clone size: NA; D gene: NA; J gene: TRBJ1-1; V gene: TRBV10-3; CDR3 protein: CAISESHRVHTEAFF; CDR3 DNA: TGTGCCATCAGTGAGAGCCACAGGGTCCACACTGAAGCTTTCTTT
clone size: few; D gene: NA; J gene: TRBJ1-1; V gene: TRBV5-6; CDR3 protein: CASSLRGNTEAFF; CDR3 DNA: TGTGCCAGCAGCTTAAGGGGGAACACTGAAGCTTTCTTT
clone size: NA; D gene: TRBD1; J gene: TRBJ2-2; V gene: TRBV15; CDR3 protein: CATSRVAGGTGELFF; CDR3 DNA: TGTGCCACCAGCAGAGTGGCAGGGGGAACCGGGGAGCTGTTTTTT
clone size: once; D gene: NA; J gene: TRBJ2-3; V gene: TRBV4-1; CDR3 protein: CASSLGVRGRGTDTQYF; CDR3 DNA: TGCGCCAGCAGCCTTGGGGTTAGGGGGAGAGGGACAGATACGCAGTATTTT
clone size: NA; D gene: NA; J gene: TRBJ1-5; V gene: TRBV28; CDR3 protein: CASSGEATQPQHF; CDR3 DNA: TGTGCCAGCAGTGGGGAGGCGACTCAGCCCCAGCATTTT
clone size: NA; D gene: TRBD1; J gene: TRBJ1-1; V gene: TRBV27; CDR3 protein: CASTGGGRDRGYLTEAFF; CDR3 DNA: TGTGCCAGCACTGGGGGAGGGCGGGACAGGGGGTATCTCACTGAAGCTTTCTTT
clone size: NA; D gene: TRBD2; J gene: TRBJ2-1; V gene: TRBV4-1; CDR3 protein: CASSQGEIAGVGQFF; CDR3 DNA: TGCGCCAGCAGCCAAGGCGAAATAGCGGGAGTCGGGCAGTTCTTC
clone size: NA; D gene: TRBD2; J gene: TRBJ2-3; V gene: TRBV2; CDR3 protein: CASRGGDTQYF; CDR3 DNA: TGTGCCAGCAGGGGAGGGGATACGCAGTATTTT
clone size: NA; D gene: NA; J gene: TRBJ2-7; V gene: TRBV7-8; CDR3 protein: CASSLGRSIAYEQYF; CDR3 DNA: TGTGCCAGCAGCTTAGGGCGGTCCATCGCCTACGAGCAGTACTTC
clone size: NA; D gene: NA; J gene: TRBJ1-2; V gene: TRBV27; CDR3 protein: CASSFQGDYGYTF; CDR3 DNA: TGTGCCAGCAGTTTTCAGGGTGACTATGGCTACACCTTC
clone size: NA; D gene: NA; J gene: TRBJ1-1; V gene: TRBV11-2; CDR3 protein: CASSFEGMNTEAFF; CDR3 DNA: TGTGCCAGCAGCTTTGAGGGCATGAACACTGAAGCTTTCTTT
clone size: once; D gene: TRBD2; J gene: TRBJ2-7; V gene: TRBV7-9; CDR3 protein: CSSSPSGSGYEQYF; CDR3 DNA: TGTTCCAGCAGCCCCAGCGGGAGTGGGTACGAGCAGTACTTC
clone size: few; D gene: NA; J gene: TRBJ2-7; V gene: TRBV7-3; CDR3 protein: CASSLGPGQTYEQYF; CDR3 DNA: TGTGCCAGCAGCTTAGGGCCTGGACAGACCTACGAGCAGTACTTC
clone size: NA; D gene: TRBD2; J gene: TRBJ2-7; V gene: TRBV4-1; CDR3 protein: CASSQERIGLAGVYEQYF; CDR3 DNA: TGCGCCAGCAGCCAAGAAAGAATTGGGCTAGCGGGAGTTTACGAGCAGTACTTC
clone size: NA; D gene: TRBD2; J gene: TRBJ2-2; V gene: TRBV7-6; CDR3 protein: CASSGGLADYNTGELFF; CDR3 DNA: TGTGCCAGCAGCGGGGGACTAGCGGATTATAACACCGGGGAGCTGTTTTTT
clone size: NA; D gene: NA; J gene: TRBJ2-7; V gene: TRBV28; CDR3 protein: CASSLTGASYEQYF; CDR3 DNA: TGTGCCAGCAGTTTAACGGGAGCCTCCTACGAGCAGTACTTC
clone size: NA; D gene: NA; J gene: TRBJ2-5; V gene: TRBV6-5; CDR3 protein: CASSYSLALLRETQYF; CDR3 DNA: TGTGCCAGCAGTTACTCGCTAGCTCTCTTACGAGAGACCCAGTACTTC